The rows below give T cell receptor beta chains drawn from one sample of a study of tumor and adjacent non-tumor tissue in lung cancer. One entry per CDR3 protein results from TCRdb running MiXCR on the multiplex PCR reads. The table lists approximately 68,000 distinct CDR3 sequences, roughly three quarters of them singletons. Specimen: distant non-tumor lung tissue. These receptor sequences come from a man in his sixties with non-small cell lung cancer. Each CDR3 is given with its conserved first and last residue. The order of the fields is V gene, J gene, CDR3 protein.

>TRBV7-9|TRBJ1-1
CASTPLTGGTEAFF
>TRBV11-1|TRBJ2-5
CASSIDTYQETKYF
>TRBV25-1|TRBJ2-1
CASSRDQYNEHFF
>TRBV18|TRBJ2-1
CASSPAGGSHEQFF
>TRBV4-2|TRBJ2-7
CAISQEGAGASHEQYF
>TRBV11-1|TRBJ2-2
CASSYTSGIGELLF
>TRBV4-2|TRBJ1-1
CASSQEQGARTEAFF
>TRBV6-2/TRBV6-3|TRBJ2-1
CATSYSDRGGQFF
>TRBV14|TRBJ2-1
CSSSQGLAWYNEQFF
>TRBV11-1|TRBJ2-3
CAGNSGVADSIDTQYF
>TRBV5-6|TRBJ2-3
CASSSATSGGDTQYF
>TRBV29-1|TRBJ1-1
CSVEEPRGLDTEAFF
>TRBV20-1|TRBJ1-2
CSARTGANYVYTF
>TRBV12-3/TRBV12-4|TRBJ1-2
CASSPGTESYGYTF
>TRBV7-9|TRBJ2-7
CASSLAVGSGGTYEHYF
>TRBV6-5|TRBJ2-1
CASNWAGVNEQFF
>TRBV6-2/TRBV6-3|TRBJ2-2
CASKRAYKTGELFF
>TRBV11-1|TRBJ1-1
CARSLGTDLVGASF
>TRBV29-1|TRBJ2-1
CSIGPSGRNEQFF
>TRBV19|TRBJ2-3
CASKGYSDGNTDTQYF
>TRBV11-2|TRBJ2-5
CASTPPLPETQYF
>TRBV2|TRBJ2-2
CASSEVRTGELFF
>TRBV20-1|TRBJ2-1
CGARLARGVSNEQFF
>TRBV20-1|TRBJ2-3
CSAGRSGSHTDTQYF
>TRBV6-5|TRBJ2-2
CATRLPADTGEVFF
>TRBV29-1|TRBJ1-5
CSVGQKGNEPQHF
>TRBV30|TRBJ2-1
CAWSPRRGNEQFF
>TRBV29-1|TRBJ2-7
CSAFVNTEQYF
>TRBV11-2|TRBJ2-1
CASCLESSGNHEQFF
>TRBV6-2/TRBV6-3|TRBJ2-3
CASIYQTSGSDTQYF
>TRBV12-3/TRBV12-4|TRBJ1-5
CASRGGDGQNQPQHF